Each of the 19 T cell receptor beta chains below was sequenced from the same sample in a study of beta chain features in type 1 diabetes. Expressed TCRB transcripts got sequenced, as all isolated RNA was reverse transcribed. Clones were sequenced by immunoSEQ multiplex PCR, and TCRdb holds only the in-frame ones, with some missing. The sample consists of hundreds of thousands of clones, more than 9.5% of them appearing once. The sample comprised naive CD4+ T cells from blood. The receptors were gathered from a woman younger than 30 in good health.

This clone was observed a few times. This chain connects TRBV7-2 to TRBJ2-7; D might be TRBD1 or TRBD2, each matching 5 bases. Germline CDR1 and CDR2: SGHTA and FQGNSA. Trimming removed 8 bases at V and 4 bases at J, with 9 bases between. The CDR3 covers 11 residues. The CDR3 reads CASEGNYEQYF. The DNA of the CDR3 is TGTGCCAGCGAGGGGAATTACGAGCAGTACTTC.

This clone turned up a few times. The CDR3, as DNA: TGTGCCAGCGGACTAGCGGGCACAGATACGCAGTATTTT. It codes for CASGLAGTDTQYF. This chain joins TRBV6-5 and TRBJ2-3; 10 positions match TRBD2. This CDR3 spans 13 amino acids. Trimming cost V 8 bases and J 1 base; bases outside gene matches: 0. Germline values: CDR1 MNHEY, CDR2 SVGAGI.

This clone turned up a few times. V usage is TRBV28 and J usage is TRBJ2-3; D may be TRBD1 or TRBD2 (6 bases each). V lost 6 bases, J lost 9 bases, and 16 bases lay in between. Germline CDR1 and CDR2: MDHEN and SYDVKM. The CDR3 contains 13 residues. The CDR3 DNA sequence: TGTGCCAGCAGCCAACCAGTAGGGGGGACGCAGTATTTT. Its translation is CASSQPVGGTQYF.

This clone was seen more than once but under ten times. This chain connects TRBV7-9 to TRBJ1-2, with D perhaps TRBD1 (6 bases). Germline CDR1 is SEHNR and CDR2 is FQNEAQ (reference sequence). The V end was cut by 5 bases, the J end by 8 bases, with 15 bases between. CDR3 length: 13 residues. DNA of the CDR3: TGTGCCAGCAGCCCAAAGGGGGGCAAAGGCTACACCTTC. It codes for CASSPKGGKGYTF.

V and J are TRBV9 and TRBJ1-1, with unresolved D. Germline assignment: CDR1 SGDLS and CDR2 YYNGEE. The CDR3 has 15 residues. Trimming cost V 0 bases and J 1 base, with 10 bases left between them. The CDR3 DNA reads as TGTGCCAGCAGCGTAGTTGTGGCCAGGAACACTGAAGCTTTCTTT. Translated: CASSVVVARNTEAFF.

This rearrangement joins TRBV7-3 to TRBJ2-1, with 8 nucleotides matching TRBD1. The CDR3 loop spans 13 amino acids. V shed 5 bases, J shed 13 bases, and the junction held 10 bases outside the gene matches. Germline V gene data show CDR1 as SGHTA and CDR2 as FQGTGA. CDR3: CASSDGTGRVQFF. The DNA for the CDR3 is TGTGCCAGCAGCGACGGGACAGGACGGGTTCAGTTCTTC.

This clone was seen a handful of times. The J gene is TRBJ2-7, the V gene TRBV6-1; no clear D gene. Trimming took off 2 bases at V and 0 bases at J, with 2 bases between the two ends. The CDR3 has 12 residues. Germline lookup yields CDR1 MNHNS and CDR2 SASEGT. CDR3 DNA sequence: TGTGCCAGCAGTGAAAACTCCTACGAGCAGTACGTC. Translating gives CASSENSYEQYV.

This clone was seen a handful of times. V usage is TRBV6-1 and J usage is TRBJ2-7, with D unresolved. The CDR3 has 12 amino acids. CDR1 is MNHNS, CDR2 SASEGT, per germline. Trimming left V 8 bases short and J 2 bases short, with 10 bases between. CDR3 sequence reads: CASSVAAYEQYV. The CDR3 bases are TGTGCCAGCTCAGTGGCGGCCTACGAGCAGTACGTC.

V gene TRBV27 combines with J gene TRBJ1-1, with D tentatively TRBD1 (5 bases). V lost 0 bases, J lost 10 bases, and 12 bases lay in between. From germline, CDR1 is MNHEY and CDR2 SMNVEV (reference sequence). The CDR3 length is 13 residues. CDR3 in DNA: TGTGCCAGCAGTTTATCAGGGGCGGAGGGAGCTTTCTTT. This encodes CASSLSGAEGAFF.

The CDR3 DNA reads as TGTGCCAGCAGTGAGAGTAGTGATGGCTACACCTTC. Protein: CASSESSDGYTF. The V gene is TRBV2, the J gene TRBJ1-2; no definite D call. This CDR3 is 12 amino acids long. Between the trimmed V and J ends, which lost 3 bases and 6 bases, there was a span of 8 bases. Germline loops: CDR1 SNHLY, CDR2 FYNNEI.

This clone was observed a few times. The rearrangement joins TRBV23-1 to TRBJ2-3; D gene unclear. TRBV23-1 carries the ORF label, with uncertain function. The CDR3 is 17 amino acids. Trimming pared 3 bases from V and 4 bases from J, leaving 20 bases between. CDR3 nucleotides: TGCGCCAGCAGTCACGACCGACCCACGGCAAATTCAGATACGCAGTATTTT. It codes for CASSHDRPTANSDTQYF.

This clone was detected a few times. The rearrangement links TRBV27 to TRBJ2-1; D remains unclear. In germline, CDR1 is MNHEY, CDR2 SMNVEV (reference sequence). Between the trimmed V and J ends, which lost 6 bases and 2 bases, there was a span of 5 bases. CDR3 size: 12 residues. The CDR3 loop is CASRAPYNEQFF. In DNA, the CDR3 is TGTGCCAGCAGGGCTCCCTACAATGAGCAGTTCTTC.

The sample holds a few counts of this clone. The genes are TRBV14 and TRBJ1-1; D is unresolved. The length of the CDR3 is 17 residues. The germline V gene has CDR1 SGHDN and CDR2 FVKESK. Trimming pared 5 bases from V and 0 bases from J, leaving 19 bases between. The CDR3 loop reads CASSNMGIGTLNTEAFF. DNA for the CDR3: TGTGCCAGCAGCAACATGGGGATCGGCACCTTGAACACTGAAGCTTTCTTT.

This clone was picked up a small number of times. The V and J genes are TRBV7-9 and TRBJ1-2, with no clear D. Germline values: CDR1 SEHNR, CDR2 FQNEAQ (reference sequence). Deletions cut 5 bases from V and 8 bases from J, with 9 bases between. The CDR3 spans 11 residues. The CDR3 loop reads CASSNRVGYTF. DNA for the CDR3: TGTGCCAGCAGCAATAGGGTGGGCTACACCTTC.

For the CDR3, the DNA is TGTGCCAGCAGCCAACAGAATTCTGGGGCCAACGTCCTGACTTTC. Amino acids: CASSQQNSGANVLTF. The chain carries TRBV4-2 and TRBJ2-6; no reliable D call. V lost 2 bases and J 1 base, leaving 6 bases between the germline ends. The CDR3 is 15 amino acids. In germline, CDR1 is LGHNA, CDR2 YNFKEQ.

This chain uses TRBV7-3 with TRBJ2-1, with TRBD1 matching over 9 bases. The CDR3 extends over 15 amino acids. The germline V gene encodes CDR1 SGHTA and CDR2 FQGTGA. Losses at the gene ends were 1 base for V and 4 bases for J; bases not matched to a gene: 2. CDR3 protein: CASSLNRGQYNEQFF. CDR3 coding DNA: TGTGCCAGCAGCTTAAACAGGGGGCAATACAATGAGCAGTTCTTC.

The gene calls are TRBV29-1 and TRBJ2-3; TRBD2 aligns across 8 bases. CDR3 size: 11 residues. CDR1 is SQVTM and CDR2 is ANQGSEA in the germline V gene. The V gene end was trimmed by 4 bases and the J gene end by 12 bases; junction bases not matched to a gene: 6. CDR3 DNA: TGCAGCGTTGTTTTGCGGGAGGATCAGTATTTT. Protein sequence: CSVVLREDQYF.

This clone occurred a few times. The chain carries TRBV5-1 and TRBJ2-5, with TRBD1 identical over 7 bases. From germline, CDR1 is SGHRS and CDR2 YFSETQ. Trimming at V came to 5 bases and at J to 5 bases, leaving 21 bases not matched to a gene. The CDR3 loop spans 18 amino acids. The CDR3 DNA sequence: TGCGCCAGCAGAGTCGGACAGGTTCGAGTTATGAGGGAGGAGACCCAGTACTTC. Its protein is CASRVGQVRVMREETQYF.

V is TRBV9 and J is TRBJ1-1; perhaps TRBD1 as D (6 bases). The germline V and J ends were trimmed by 3 bases and 3 bases, with 12 bases remaining between them. CDR1 is SGDLS and CDR2 is YYNGEE in the germline V gene. This CDR3 contains 14 residues. Here the CDR3 reads CASSATGLDTEAFF. Written as DNA, the CDR3 is TGTGCCAGCAGCGCGACAGGTTTGGACACTGAAGCTTTCTTT.